These 26 T cell receptor beta chains share one sample of origin, sequenced in a study of cytomegalovirus exposure and HLA in healthy donors. The primer mix had 60 Vbeta and 13 Jbeta primers. TCRdb keeps only in-frame clones here, not all; method: immunoSEQ multiplex PCR. The sample has 100,000 or so clones; roughly 70% are singletons. Sequencing used PBMCs. All receptors come from a man aged 40-49 years in good health and CMV-seropositive.

The chain combines TRBV30 with TRBJ2-1, with D perhaps matching TRBD1 (6 bases). Germline V gene sequence: CDR1 GTSNPN, CDR2 SVGIG (reference sequence). The CDR3 extends over 15 amino acids. Between the trimmed V and J ends, which lost 2 bases and 2 bases, there was a span of 13 bases. This CDR3 reads CAWSTDRFTYNEQFF. In DNA form, the CDR3 reads TGTGCCTGGAGTACCGACAGGTTTACCTACAATGAGCAGTTCTTC.

The V call is TRBV2, the J call TRBJ2-3; 7 bases are a match to TRBD2. Germline values: CDR1 SNHLY, CDR2 FYNNEI. This CDR3 spans 15 amino acids. V was pared by 7 bases and J by 0 bases, with 7 bases of the junction left unmatched. Written as DNA, the CDR3 is TGTGCCAGCATTCAGATGCGGGGGAGCACAGATACGCAGTATTTT. It encodes CASIQMRGSTDTQYF.

V gene TRBV27 combines with J gene TRBJ2-1; 8 bases map to TRBD2. Germline V gene data show CDR1 as MNHEY and CDR2 as SMNVEV (reference sequence). The trim removed 5 bases at V and 6 bases at J, leaving 9 bases unmatched. This CDR3 comprises 15 residues. The CDR3 DNA follows: TGTGCCAGCAGTAAAAAAGCGGGAGTTTTCAATGAGCAGTTCTTC. Translated, it gives CASSKKAGVFNEQFF.

This clone was detected a few times. Other DNA sequences in the sample encode the same CDR3. CDR3 in amino acids: CASSLGDRDNSPLHF. The CDR3 DNA is TGCGCCAGCAGCTTGGGGGACAGGGACAATTCACCCCTCCACTTT. The chain is built from TRBV5-1 and TRBJ1-6; 9 bases fit TRBD1. V lost 0 bases, J lost 7 bases, and 2 bases stayed unmatched. The CDR3 has 15 amino acids. The germline V gene encodes CDR1 SGHRS and CDR2 YFSETQ. Together with reference TRBV5-1 and TRBJ1-6, the CDR3 gives the full variable domain: KAGVTQTPRYLIKTRGQQVTLSCSPISGHRSVSWYQQTPGQGLQFLFEYFSETQRNKGNFPGRFSGRQFSNSRSEMNVSTLELGDSALYLCASSLGDRDNSPLHFGNGTRLTVT.

This clone was seen a handful of times. This chain uses TRBV6-5 with TRBJ2-3, with 9 bases fitting TRBD2. Germline loops: CDR1 MNHEY, CDR2 SVGAGI. V trimming: 5 bases; J trimming: 8 bases; junction bases outside the gene matches: 5. The CDR3 is 13 residues long. CDR3 amino acids: CASSPGSGGTQYF. The CDR3 bases are TGTGCCAGCAGTCCGGGTAGCGGGGGTACGCAGTATTTT.

The V gene is TRBV7-3, the J gene TRBJ2-2, with TRBD1 identical over 7 bases. This CDR3 spans 16 amino acids. V trimming: 4 bases; J trimming: 0 bases; junction bases outside the gene matches: 5. Germline assignment: CDR1 SGHTA and CDR2 FQGTGA. The CDR3 sequence is CASSSPRGTNTGELFF. CDR3 DNA sequence: TGTGCCAGCAGCTCCCCCAGGGGGACGAACACCGGGGAGCTGTTTTTT. The whole variable domain, remainder taken from reference TRBV7-3 and TRBJ2-2, is GAGVSQTPSNKVTEKGKYVELRCDPISGHTALYWYRQSLGQGPEFLIYFQGTGAADDSGLPNDRFFAVRPEGSVSTLKIQRTERGDSAVYLCASSSPRGTNTGELFFGEGSRLTVL.

The CDR3 protein is CASTRGNSDQPQHF. CDR3 sequence (DNA): TGTGCCAGCACACGGGGGAATTCGGATCAGCCCCAGCATTTT. This chain uses TRBV2 with TRBJ1-5, with D possibly being TRBD1 (5 bases). Germline lookup yields CDR1 SNHLY and CDR2 FYNNEI. Trimming shortened V by 7 bases and J by 5 bases, and 15 bases separated the two germline ends. CDR3 length equals 14 residues.

This rearrangement joins TRBV28 to TRBJ2-3; 10 bases match TRBD2. J lost 2 bases, V lost 4 bases, and 6 bases had no gene match. The CDR3 is made up of 16 amino acids. CDR1 and CDR2 from the germline V gene are MDHEN and SYDVKM. Here the CDR3 reads CASSSETSGPTDTQYF. The CDR3 DNA is TGTGCCAGCAGTTCAGAGACTAGCGGGCCCACAGATACGCAGTATTTT.

The chain recombines TRBV7-8 with TRBJ1-4; D gene uncertain. Trimming left V 0 bases short and J 0 bases short, with 11 bases between. The CDR3 spans 17 residues. Germline CDR1 reads SGHVS; CDR2 reads FQNEAQ. CDR3 nucleotide sequence: TGTGCCAGCAGCTTAGCGCTAGTAACCGCAACTAATGAAAAACTGTTTTTT. This translates into CASSLALVTATNEKLFF.

The CDR3 DNA follows: TGTGCCAGCTCGATCAGCCGTAGCTCCTACGAGCAGTACGTC. Its protein is CASSISRSSYEQYV. V is TRBV6-5 and J is TRBJ2-7; D unclear. Trimming shortened V by 8 bases and J by 0 bases, and 14 bases separated the two germline ends. Germline lookup yields CDR1 MNHEY and CDR2 SVGAGI. This CDR3 contains 14 residues.

J is TRBJ1-2 and V is TRBV27; 8 bases fit TRBD1. Germline assignment: CDR1 MNHEY and CDR2 SMNVEV (reference sequence). The ends lost 7 bases at V and 8 bases at J; junction bases unmatched: 9. The CDR3 runs to 13 residues. Here the CDR3 DNA reads TGTGCCAGCACCACGACAGGGGCTCGAGGCTACACCTTC. Amino acids: CASTTTGARGYTF.

The chain recombines TRBV4-2 with TRBJ2-7; 11 positions agree with TRBD2. Trimming removed 3 bases from V and 4 bases from J; junction bases left unmatched: 11. The CDR3 loop spans 17 amino acids. From germline, CDR1 is LGHNA and CDR2 YNFKEQ. The CDR3 DNA reads as TGTGCCAGCAGCCAGGCGTTAGAGACTAGCGGGATATACGAGCAGTACTTC. Its protein is CASSQALETSGIYEQYF.

This clone has only a few counts. CDR3 protein: CASSIGGGRSNEKLFF. CDR3 bases: TGTGCCAGTAGTATCGGGGGGGGACGGTCTAATGAAAAACTGTTTTTT. The chain employs TRBV19 and TRBJ1-4; weak D call: TRBD1 (5 bases). Between the trimmed V and J ends, which lost 3 bases and 3 bases, there was a span of 14 bases. The germline V gene has CDR1 LNHDA and CDR2 SQIVND (reference sequence). This CDR3 is built from 16 residues.

The gene calls are TRBV14 and TRBJ2-7; 8 bases map to TRBD1. J gave up 5 bases and V 1 base, and 10 bases lay outside the gene matches. Germline V gene sequence: CDR1 SGHDN, CDR2 FVKESK. The CDR3 totals 16 residues. DNA for the CDR3: TGTGCCAGCAGCCAAGTCCCAGGGGGCCTCGTGGACGAGCAGTACTTC. Translation gives CASSQVPGGLVDEQYF.

The chain employs TRBV21-1 and TRBJ1-4; the table's D call, TRBD1, has no DNA check behind it. TRBV21-1 is annotated as a pseudogene. The CDR3 sequence is 13 residues long. The CDR3 bases are TGTGCCAGCAGCAAAGGACATAATGAAAAACTGTTTTTT. This gives the protein CASSKGHNEKLFF.

The J gene is TRBJ2-3, the V gene TRBV5-1; possibly TRBD2 for D (6 bases). Germline loops: CDR1 SGHRS, CDR2 YFSETQ. Trimming removed 7 bases at V and 0 bases at J, with 12 bases between. The CDR3 is made up of 14 amino acids. For the CDR3, the DNA is TGCGCCAGCTATAGCGGTCTGAGCACAGATACGCAGTATTTT. This codes for CASYSGLSTDTQYF.

J is TRBJ2-5 and V is TRBV7-2, with 8 bases aligning to TRBD2. Trimming cost V 1 base and J 4 bases; bases outside gene matches: 5. Germline V gene lookup returns CDR1 SGHTA and CDR2 FQGNSA. The CDR3 is 15 residues long. The CDR3 DNA follows: TGTGCCAGCAGCTTAGTGGCGGGAGGCGGAGAGACCCAGTACTTC. Its translation is CASSLVAGGGETQYF. Based on the CDR3 plus reference TRBV7-2 and TRBJ2-5, the full variable domain is GAGVSQSPSNKVTEKGKDVELRCDPISGHTALYWYRQSLGQGLEFLIYFQGNSAPDKSGLPSDRFSAERTGGSVSTLTIQRTQQEDSAVYLCASSLVAGGGETQYFGPGTRLLVL.

The CDR3 DNA is TGCGCCAGCAGGACTGACGAGGCATACACTGAAGCTTTCTTT. Protein product: CASRTDEAYTEAFF. The chain combines TRBV10-1 with TRBJ1-1; D unclear. The CDR3 is 14 amino acids. V lost 6 bases, J lost 3 bases, and 14 bases lay in between. Germline V gene sequence: CDR1 WNHNN, CDR2 SYGVQD (reference sequence).

The J gene is TRBJ2-1, the V gene TRBV30; possibly TRBD2 for D (5 bases). Trimming stripped 0 bases from V and 6 bases from J, with 15 bases between. Germline V gives CDR1 GTSNPN, CDR2 SVGIG (reference sequence). CDR3 size: 15 residues. This CDR3 is CAWSVDYPYGNEQFF. Here the CDR3 DNA reads TGTGCCTGGAGTGTAGACTACCCATATGGCAATGAGCAGTTCTTC.

The rearrangement links TRBV5-1 to TRBJ1-2; possibly TRBD1 for D (6 bases). This CDR3 contains 13 residues. The germline gives CDR1 SGHRS, CDR2 YFSETQ. The ends were cut back, 0 bases at V and 4 bases at J, with 7 bases in the middle. Here the CDR3 reads CASSLDRAYGYTF. Here the CDR3 DNA reads TGCGCCAGCAGCTTGGACAGGGCCTATGGCTACACCTTC.

V is TRBV19 and J is TRBJ1-2; D is unclear. Trimming pared 9 bases from V and 4 bases from J, leaving 15 bases between. The CDR3 consists of 13 residues. CDR1 is LNHDA and CDR2 is SQIVND in the germline V gene (reference sequence). CDR3 region: CASREALGYGYTF. The CDR3 DNA is TGTGCCAGCCGTGAGGCCCTCGGCTATGGCTACACCTTC.

This chain joins TRBV28 and TRBJ2-1; D call uncertain. Trimming pared 6 bases from V and 6 bases from J, leaving 3 bases between. Germline V gene data show CDR1 as MDHEN and CDR2 as SYDVKM. The length of the CDR3 is 10 residues. CDR3 nucleotides: TGTGCCAGCAGCGGCAATGAGCAGTTCTTC. Protein: CASSGNEQFF.

This rearrangement joins TRBV28 to TRBJ2-1; D is possibly TRBD1 (5 bases). V was clipped by 6 bases and J by 4 bases, with 16 bases between them. Germline CDR1 reads MDHEN; CDR2 reads SYDVKM. There are 15 residues in the CDR3. This CDR3 is CASSPAGAKYNEQFF. The CDR3 coding sequence is TGTGCCAGCAGCCCAGCTGGGGCGAAATACAATGAGCAGTTCTTC.

The chain combines TRBV6-5 with TRBJ2-3, with 7 bases matching TRBD2. J lost 0 bases, V lost 8 bases, and 2 bases had no gene match. The germline CDR1 and CDR2 sequences are MNHEY and SVGAGI. The CDR3 extends over 13 amino acids. The CDR3 DNA follows: TGTGCCAGCCTAGCGGCCAGCACAGATACGCAGTATTTT. This translates into CASLAASTDTQYF.

The V call is TRBV6-5, the J call TRBJ1-1; D is undetermined. The CDR3 extends over 13 amino acids. With 6 bases removed from V and 4 bases from J, the gap between germline ends came to 12 bases. Germline values: CDR1 MNHEY, CDR2 SVGAGI. The CDR3 sequence is CASRDWEATEAFF. In DNA form, the CDR3 reads TGTGCCAGCAGGGACTGGGAGGCCACTGAAGCTTTCTTT.

This clone occurred once. The chain recombines TRBV4-1 with TRBJ1-4, with TRBD1 matching 9 bases. V dropped 6 bases and J dropped 10; count of bases not matched to a gene: 12. The germline gives CDR1 MGHRA, CDR2 YSYEKL. This CDR3 comprises 15 residues. The CDR3 here is CASRDNRGPGRKLFF. Written as DNA, the CDR3 is TGCGCCAGCAGGGACAACAGGGGGCCCGGTAGAAAACTGTTTTTT.